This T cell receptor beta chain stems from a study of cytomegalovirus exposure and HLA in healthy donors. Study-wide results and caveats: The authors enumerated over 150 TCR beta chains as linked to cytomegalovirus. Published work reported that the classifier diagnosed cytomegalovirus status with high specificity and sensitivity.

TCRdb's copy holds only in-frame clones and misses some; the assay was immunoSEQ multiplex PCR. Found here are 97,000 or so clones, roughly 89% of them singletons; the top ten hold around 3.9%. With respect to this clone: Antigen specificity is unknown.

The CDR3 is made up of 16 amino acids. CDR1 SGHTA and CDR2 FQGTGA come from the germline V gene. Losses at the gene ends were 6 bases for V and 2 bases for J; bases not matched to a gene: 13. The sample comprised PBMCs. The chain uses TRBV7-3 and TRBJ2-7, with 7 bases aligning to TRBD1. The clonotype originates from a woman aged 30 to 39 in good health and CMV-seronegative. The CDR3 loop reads CASRKVSGTATYEQYF. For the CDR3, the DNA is TGTGCCAGCAGGAAGGTATCCGGGACAGCAACCTACGAGCAGTACTTC.